What follows is one T cell receptor (beta chain) and its context. Its specificity is not known. This sample is part of a study of shared clonotypes between healthy human individuals. Findings and limits, study-wide: Around 5% was the fraction of naive CD4 clonotypes found shared across a handful of donors.

The germline V gene encodes CDR1 WNHNN and CDR2 SYGVQD (reference sequence). The CDR3 is made up of 15 amino acids. With 5 bases clipped from V and 5 bases from J, the junction kept 3 bases outside the gene matches. Libraries were prepared by immunoSEQ multiplex PCR; TCRdb keeps only in-frame clonotypes and omits some of them. Of some 2,500,000 clones listed, approximately 90% are singletons. The receptor was derived from a man younger than 35 in good health. Some clones in this sample may be carry-over from other donors' samples. Sequenced input: naive CD4+ T cells from PBMCs. Subset reported: CD45RA+ positively selected. V gene TRBV10-1 combines with J gene TRBJ2-7, with 16 bases aligning to TRBD2. Here the CDR3 DNA reads TGCGCCAGCAGTAAAGGGACTAGCGGGAGGGACGAGCAGTACTTC. It translates to CASSKGTSGRDEQYF.